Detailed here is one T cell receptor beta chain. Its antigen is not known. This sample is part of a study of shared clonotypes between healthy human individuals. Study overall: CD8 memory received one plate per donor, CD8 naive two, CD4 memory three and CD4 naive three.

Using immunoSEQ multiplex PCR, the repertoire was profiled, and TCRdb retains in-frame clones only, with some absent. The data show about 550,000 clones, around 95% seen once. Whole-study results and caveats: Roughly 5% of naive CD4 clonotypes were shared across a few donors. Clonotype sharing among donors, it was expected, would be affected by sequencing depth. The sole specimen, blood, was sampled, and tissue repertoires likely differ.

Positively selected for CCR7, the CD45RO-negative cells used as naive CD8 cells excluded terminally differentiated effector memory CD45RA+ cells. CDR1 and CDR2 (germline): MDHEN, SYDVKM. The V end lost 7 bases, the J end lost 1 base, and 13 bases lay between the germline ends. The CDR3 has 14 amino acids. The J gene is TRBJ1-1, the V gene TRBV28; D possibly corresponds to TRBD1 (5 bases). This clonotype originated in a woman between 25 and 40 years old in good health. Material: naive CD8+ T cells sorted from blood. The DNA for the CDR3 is TGTGCCAGCAAGGGCTGGGGCGCGAACACTGAAGCTTTCTTT. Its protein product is CASKGWGANTEAFF.